These T cell receptor beta chains were read from a single sample in a study of T cell repertoires in cytomegalovirus infection. TCRdb reprocessed the reads via MiXCR and lists one record per CDR3 protein. The table has about 890,000 distinct CDR3 sequences, around 32% seen once. No cognate antigen is known for these TCRs. The starting material was cultured CD8+ T cells from PBMCs, obtained from culture after CMV antigen stimulation. The source of these receptors is a human donor in good health (CMV status not recorded). Some clones in this sample may be carry-over from other donors' samples. Each CDR3 is given with its conserved first and last residue. D genes are given only for firm matches. Clone size is not always given. Where it is, it says once, few, many or a class for expanded clones.

few	TRBV6-2/TRBV6-3	NA	TRBJ2-6	20	TGTGCCAGCAGTTACTCCCCCCCGTTGGCAGTGCTCGCTGGGGCCAACGTCCTGACTTTC	CASSYSPPLAVLAGANVLTF
NA	TRBV27	TRBD1	TRBJ1-5	16	TGTGTCAGCAGTTCCGAAGGGACAGGGTGGTATCAGCCCCAGCATTTT	CVSSSEGTGWYQPQHF
NA	TRBV6-5	NA	TRBJ1-1	15	TGTGCCAGCAGTTACTCGAAGTTGCCGAACACTGAAGCTTTCTTT	CASSYSKLPNTEAFF
NA	TRBV5-4	NA	TRBJ2-5	15	TGTGCCAGCAGCTTGGATGCGGGGCCTGAAGAGACCCAGTACTTC	CASSLDAGPEETQYF
NA	TRBV7-9	NA	TRBJ2-6	16	TGTGCCAGCAGCGCAGCGGGCTGGCCGGGGGCCAACGTCCTGACTTTC	CASSAAGWPGANVLTF
NA	TRBV5-1	NA	TRBJ1-1	16	TGCGCCAGCAGCTTGAGGGGTCCCGGGGAGAACACTGAAGCTTTCTTT	CASSLRGPGENTEAFF
NA	TRBV9	NA	TRBJ1-2	14	TGTGCCAGCAGCGTAGTAGCGGACCACTATGGCTACACCTTC	CASSVVADHYGYTF
NA	TRBV4-1	TRBD1	TRBJ1-1	13	TGCGCCAGCAGCCAGGTACAGGGGGCTGAAGCTTTCTTT	CASSQVQGAEAFF
NA	TRBV6-5	TRBD1	TRBJ2-3	16	TGTGCCAGCAGATACTTCGGACAGGGCAGCACAGATACGCAGTATTTT	CASRYFGQGSTDTQYF
NA	TRBV9	NA	TRBJ1-3	15	TGTGCCAGCAGCTTCACGGTAGGCTCTGGAAACACCATATATTTT	CASSFTVGSGNTIYF
few	TRBV9	TRBD1	TRBJ1-6	15	TGTGCCAGCAGCACTTCGGACAGGCCCAATTCACCCCTCCACTTT	CASSTSDRPNSPLHF
many	TRBV12-3/TRBV12-4	TRBD1	TRBJ1-5	15	TGTGCCAGCAGTCCCCGGACAGGGGTGAATCAGCCCCAGCATTTT	CASSPRTGVNQPQHF
NA	TRBV6-1	TRBD1	TRBJ2-2	15	TGTGCCAGCAGTGCCGACAGGGGTAACACCGGGGAGCTGTTTTTT	CASSADRGNTGELFF
NA	TRBV14	TRBD1	TRBJ2-5	15	TGTGCCAGCAGCCAATGGACAGGGGGCGAGGAGACCCAGTACTTC	CASSQWTGGEETQYF
NA	TRBV7-9	NA	TRBJ2-7	15	TGTGCCAGCAGCTTAATAAGCAGGGCTAGGGACGAGCAGTACTTC	CASSLISRARDEQYF
many	TRBV7-9	NA	TRBJ1-2	18	TGTGCCATTTCATTCTCCCTGGCAACAGGTTCCCCTAACTATGGCTACACCTTC	CAISFSLATGSPNYGYTF
few	TRBV15	NA	TRBJ2-5	15	TGTGCCACCAGCAGAGATCTAGGGTTGGGGGAGACCCAGTACTTC	CATSRDLGLGETQYF
NA	TRBV2	NA	TRBJ2-3	17	TGTGCCAGCAGTGTTCCTAGGGGCGGGCGTGTAACAGATACGCAGTATTTT	CASSVPRGGRVTDTQYF
NA	TRBV4-1	TRBD2	TRBJ2-3	15	TGCGCCAGCAGCCTTCTAGCGGGGGCCTCAGATACGCAGTATTTT	CASSLLAGASDTQYF
few	TRBV27	NA	TRBJ2-1	12	TGTGCCAGCAGTTTTAATGGACAGCATCAGTTCTTC	CASSFNGQHQFF
many	TRBV7-6	TRBD1	TRBJ2-3	14	TGTGCCAGCAGGGGACAGGATGCCCCAGATACGCAGTATTTT	CASRGQDAPDTQYF
many	TRBV7-9	NA	TRBJ1-5	12	TGTGCCAGCAGAGGGGACAATCAGCCCCAGCATTTT	CASRGDNQPQHF
few	TRBV20-1	TRBD2	TRBJ2-1	18	TGCAGTGCTAGAGATCTCACTAGCGGGGAACATTCCTACAATGAGCAGTTCTTC	CSARDLTSGEHSYNEQFF
NA	TRBV29-1	NA	TRBJ2-6	19	TGCAGCGTTGAAGAAAAACCGACAGGCCATTCCTCTGGGGCCAACGTCCTGACTTTC	CSVEEKPTGHSSGANVLTF
many	TRBV7-8	TRBD1	TRBJ2-1	13	TGTGCCAGCAGCTTAAACAGGGGGAATGAGCAGTTCTTC	CASSLNRGNEQFF
once	TRBV5-4	NA	TRBJ2-5	14	TGTGCCAGCAGCCCTGTGGATTCCCAAGAGACCCAGTACTTC	CASSPVDSQETQYF
NA	TRBV7-6	NA	TRBJ2-5	12	TGTGCCAGCAGCCTCGGGGGACTCTCTCTCAACTTC	CASSLGGLSLNF